Shown below are 8 T cell receptor beta chains from a single sample sequenced in a study of T cells after yellow fever vaccination. TCRdb re-called the 5' RACE reads through MiXCR, storing one row per CDR3 protein. The sample has 100,000 to 150,000 distinct CDR3 sequences; about 7.4% are singletons. The starting material was CD4+ T cells sorted from PBMCs, obtained roughly 10 days after the first yellow fever vaccination. These receptors came from a man between 18 and 29 years old who received the YFV17D yellow fever vaccine.

V usage is TRBV19 and J usage is TRBJ1-2; 10 nucleotides align to TRBD1. CDR3 length: 16 residues. Per germline, CDR1 LNHDA and CDR2 SQIVND (reference sequence). V trimming: 4 bases; J trimming: 7 bases; junction bases outside the gene matches: 12. CDR3 region: CASSTGTGARPRGYTF. The DNA of the CDR3 is TGTGCCAGTAGTACCGGGACAGGGGCCCGTCCTCGTGGCTACACCTTC.

This clonotype was counted many times. This chain joins TRBV7-2 and TRBJ2-2; D may correspond to TRBD1 or TRBD2 (5 bases each). With 6 bases removed from V and 7 bases from J, the gap between germline ends came to 15 bases. Germline assignment: CDR1 SGHTA and CDR2 FQGNSA. This CDR3 is 14 amino acids long. CDR3 bases: TGTGCCAGCAGTCCCGGCGTGGGGGACGGGGAGCTGTTTTTT. It yields the protein CASSPGVGDGELFF.

This clonotype turned up a few times. The chain joins TRBV7-2 to TRBJ2-7; D might be TRBD1 or TRBD2, each matching 7 bases. The CDR3 spans 17 residues. The germline V and J ends were trimmed by 5 bases and 3 bases, with 23 bases remaining between them. Germline CDR1 is SGHTA and CDR2 is FQGNSA. The CDR3 protein is CASSRRGGGGLFYEQYF. The CDR3 DNA is TGTGCCAGCAGCCGCCGAGGGGGCGGGGGCCTTTTCTACGAGCAGTACTTC.

This clonotype was observed at least ten times. The chain combines TRBV27 with TRBJ2-1, with D possibly matching TRBD1 (6 bases). The germline gives CDR1 MNHEY, CDR2 SMNVEV (reference sequence). The CDR3 is 15 residues long. Trimming removed 4 bases from V and 1 base from J, with 11 bases in between. CDR3 DNA: TGTGCCAGCAGTTCGGGACAATCATCCTACAATGAGCAGTTCTTC. It codes for CASSSGQSSYNEQFF.

This clonotype was seen repeatedly, ten times or more. The J gene is TRBJ1-4, the V gene TRBV5-1; 7 bases line up with TRBD1. This CDR3 has 13 residues. The germline V gene encodes CDR1 SGHRS and CDR2 YFSETQ. V dropped 0 bases and J dropped 17; count of bases not matched to a gene: 10. As DNA, the CDR3 is TGCGCCAGCAGCTTGGACATAGGGGGCGGCAGTTTTTTT. Translated, it gives CASSLDIGGGSFF.

Comments on this clonotype: A much larger clonotype is one base distant, so this may be a read error. The chain employs TRBV12-3 or TRBV12-4 and TRBJ2-1; D is perhaps TRBD1 (5 bases). V was cut by 4 bases and J by 5 bases, with 15 bases left in between. The CDR3 is 15 residues long. CDR3 residues: CASSSRAGFNNEQFF. The CDR3 DNA follows: TGTGCCAGCAGTTCAAGGGCAGGGTTCAACAATGAGCAGTTCTTC.

The chain is built from TRBV5-4 and TRBJ2-1, with D perhaps matching TRBD1 (6 bases). CDR1 SGHNT and CDR2 YYREEE come from the germline V gene (reference sequence). Trimming took 2 bases from V and 5 from J, leaving 14 bases between them. This CDR3 comprises 15 residues. The CDR3 nucleotides read TGTGCCAGCAGCTTTGGGCACAGGGATGACAATGAGCAGTTCTTC. Protein sequence: CASSFGHRDDNEQFF. Full variable domain (rest looked up from reference TRBV5-4 and TRBJ2-1): ETGVTQSPTHLIKTRGQQVTLRCSSQSGHNTVSWYQQALGQGPQFIFQYYREEENGRGNFPPRFSGLQFPNYSSELNVNALELDDSALYLCASSFGHRDDNEQFFGPGTRLTVL.

At least ten counts were recorded for this clonotype. The chain combines TRBV10-3 with TRBJ2-6, with a tentative D call TRBD1 (5 bases). Germline-derived CDR1 and CDR2 are ENHRY and SYGVKD. This CDR3 contains 16 residues. Trimming removed 6 bases at V and 0 bases at J, with 12 bases between. CDR3 coding DNA: TGTGCCATCAGAGACAGCCCCAGCTCTGGGGCCAACGTCCTGACTTTC. It encodes CAIRDSPSSGANVLTF.